A selection of T cell receptor beta chains follows, all from one sample in a study of blood T cell repertoires in COVID-19. The protocol was immunoSEQ multiplex PCR, while the TCRdb copy is restricted to in-frame clones and leaves out a portion. The data hold tens of thousands of clones, with around 80% observed a single time. Material for sequencing was peripheral blood. These receptors originate from an elderly man with acute or convalescent COVID-19. Each CDR3 is given with its conserved first and last residue. D genes are given only for firm matches. Size values are once, few and many counts, or a class for expanded clones, and some rows have none.

d_call j_call clone_size v_call cdr3_nt cdr3_aa
NA TRBJ1-2 NA TRBV7-9 TGTGCCAGCAGCTTAGGCGGGTCAGGGAGGAATGGCTACACCTTC CASSLGGSGRNGYTF
TRBD1 TRBJ2-1 few TRBV9 TGTGCCAGCAGCGCCTTAGGACAGGGAAGAGGCAATGAGCAGTTCTTC CASSALGQGRGNEQFF
TRBD1 TRBJ1-1 NA TRBV3-1/TRBV3-2 TGTGCCAGCAGCCAAGCCTTGACAGGGTACAATGAAGCTTTCTTT CASSQALTGYNEAFF
TRBD1 TRBJ1-1 NA TRBV10-1 TGCGCCAGCAGCCCGGGACAGGGGATGAACACTGAAGCTTTCTTT CASSPGQGMNTEAFF
NA TRBJ1-5 NA TRBV28 TGTGCCAGCAGTTTAGGCAGGGGACAGCCCCAGCATTTT CASSLGRGQPQHF
TRBD2 TRBJ2-7 NA TRBV7-9 TGTGCCAGCAGCTCCGGCTGGACTAGCGGGAGGGAGACCTACGAGCAGTACTTC CASSSGWTSGRETYEQYF
NA TRBJ1-6 NA TRBV7-6 TGTGCCAGCAGCTTAAACCTCGGTTCACCCCTCCACTTT CASSLNLGSPLHF
TRBD1 TRBJ2-7 NA TRBV12-5 TGTGCTAGTGGTTTGGTACTGGCAGGGGGCAGGTACGAGCAGTACTTC CASGLVLAGGRYEQYF
TRBD2 TRBJ2-1 NA TRBV11-3 TGTGCCAGCAGCTCGTATCCGGGACTAGCGGGAGGCTTCTCCTACAATGAGCAGTTCTTC CASSSYPGLAGGFSYNEQFF
TRBD1 TRBJ1-2 NA TRBV2 TGTGCCAGCAGGGGGGACAGGGGGAACTATGGCTACACCTTC CASRGDRGNYGYTF
TRBD2 TRBJ2-2 NA TRBV27 TGTGCCAGCAGTTTTAGCGGGAGGGACACCGGGGAGCTGTTTTTT CASSFSGRDTGELFF
TRBD2 TRBJ2-1 few TRBV27 TGTGCCAGCAGTTTCAACCCACTAGCGGGATCCTACAATGAGCAGTTCTTC CASSFNPLAGSYNEQFF
NA TRBJ2-7 NA TRBV29-1 TGCAGCGCCACCAGGGCAGGCGCGAGGGAGCAGTACTTC CSATRAGAREQYF
TRBD1 TRBJ1-5 NA TRBV18 TGTGCCAGCTCACCCTTTGGGACAGGTAGCAATCAGCCCCAGCATTTT CASSPFGTGSNQPQHF
TRBD1 TRBJ1-1 NA TRBV9 TGTGCCAGCAGCGCACAGGGGGCCACTGAAGCTTTCTTT CASSAQGATEAFF
NA TRBJ2-1 NA TRBV5-4 TGTGCCAGCAGCTTGGGACAGGACAATGAGCAGTTCTTC CASSLGQDNEQFF
NA TRBJ2-4 NA TRBV4-1 TGCGCCAGCAGCCAAGGGGCCCTTGGGGGCACTTGGGACATTCAGTACTTC CASSQGALGGTWDIQYF
NA TRBJ2-4 once TRBV5-8 TGTGCCAGCAGCTTGTGGCAGGCCCAGCAGTACTTC CASSLWQAQQYF
TRBD1 TRBJ2-1 NA TRBV5-1 TGCGCCAGCAGCTTGGCCGGACAGGGAGAATACGATGAGCAGTTCTTC CASSLAGQGEYDEQFF
NA TRBJ1-1 NA TRBV24-1 TGTGCCACCAGTGATTTACGAGCTGAAGCTTTCTTT CATSDLRAEAFF
TRBD1 TRBJ1-1 NA TRBV18 TGTGCCGGCAAAGAAACAGGGGATAGGACTGAAGCTTTCTTT CAGKETGDRTEAFF
TRBD2 TRBJ2-7 NA TRBV5-1 TGCGCCAGCCAACTCGGAGCGGGGGGGCCCTACGAGCAGTACTTC CASQLGAGGPYEQYF
NA TRBJ2-7 once TRBV28 TGTGCCAGCAGTAAAGCAAGCTCCTACGAGCAGTACTTC CASSKASSYEQYF
TRBD2 TRBJ2-3 NA TRBV11-2 TGTGCCAGCAGCTCCTATGGAACTAGCGGGGGGGAGGATACGCAGTATTTT CASSSYGTSGGEDTQYF
NA TRBJ2-4 few TRBV19 TGTGCCAGTAGCCAGGACATGGCCAAAAACATTCAGTACTTC CASSQDMAKNIQYF
NA TRBJ1-1 NA TRBV19 TGTGCCAGTAGTACACAGGGTCGCACTGAAGCTTTCTTT CASSTQGRTEAFF
TRBD1 TRBJ2-1 NA TRBV29-1 TGCAGCGCCCTTACAGGGGCCAATGAGCAGTTCTTC CSALTGANEQFF
NA TRBJ2-7 NA TRBV5-1 TGCGCCAGCAGCTTGGGCGGACAGTCCTACGAGCAGTACTTC CASSLGGQSYEQYF
NA TRBJ2-3 few TRBV11-3 TGTGCCAGCAGCTTCCTCGGCGACAGGACGAGGGATACGCAGTATTTT CASSFLGDRTRDTQYF